This T cell receptor (beta chain) is from a study of T cell responses to AZD1222 COVID-19 vaccine (dated by TCRdb to the early 2020s). About the full investigation: A total of 230 to 250 trial participants underwent TCR sequencing, of whom around 210 had received two doses of AZD1222 and approximately 26 had received two doses of the MenACWY control vaccine. Trial participants were enrolled by age into subgroups of 18-55, 56-69 and 70-plus years, and roughly 150, 30 and 60 TCR-sequenced participants, respectively, were included in these subgroups.

Broad study findings and their caveats: Reportedly, almost half of the unique spike-specific TCRs recognized epitopes lying outside the regions that are mutated in the B.1.351 and B.1.1.7 variants. Participants were mostly white British and included more females than males, and it was suggested by the authors that clonal diversity may have been underestimated. In the small 56-69-year group, the increase in depth fell short of significance, most likely because of low power. Conclusions about previously exposed vaccinees were limited because only six AZD1222 recipients were SARS-CoV-2 seropositive at baseline. A significant rise in spike-specific TCR breadth and depth was observed after two AZD1222 doses relative to day 0 and relative to MenACWY recipients. Because no day 14 peak-response samples were available, the repertoires could be characterized only after the peak T cell response. The vaccine-associated CD4 TCRs covered the entire spike protein, and the dominant responses fell in regions 160-218 and 743-854.

The CDR3 regions of human TCRbeta chains were analyzed by immunosequencing. The study's own analysis went as follows. TCRs in the repertoires were compared against a reference library of SARS-CoV-2-specific TCRs that had been generated with the MIRA antigen-specificity platform. Breadth was defined as the fraction of unique TCRs that were SARS-CoV-2-associated. Depth was defined as the fraction of total T cells that were SARS-CoV-2-associated. Using the MIRA data, every spike-specific TCR was mapped to the spike region that the TCR reacted to and assigned to either a CD4 or a CD8 class. Log10-transformed breadth and depth values were compared by one-way ANOVA with Sidak's multiple comparisons tests. TCRdb carries this immuneACCESS record with in-frame sequences only. Its versions omit some clonotypes, under half of them owing to an unresolved V gene in the studies checked, with the rest unexplained. That table is the source of V, J and clone size, and D and trimming were worked out from the DNA. This sample gives fewer than 150,000 clones in total; around 89% of them show up just once. Of the sample, 6.5% to 7.5% falls within the top ten clones.

Clipping removes 8 bases from V and 5 bases from J, with 8 as the unmatched junction base count. The CDR3 has 13 amino acids, counting the end cysteine and phenylalanine. Just the 39-base CDR3 DNA is kept, in frame starting at base 1. CDR1 and CDR2 were assigned from the germline V gene as MNHEY and SVGAGI. The time point tag for this specimen amounts to: about 28 days (+/-7) after the second vaccine dose. Because spike-specific TCR depth and breadth did not differ between the two schedules, AZD1222 recipients who got a second dose at roughly 4 weeks were pooled with those who got a second dose at roughly 12 weeks. Vaccinee samples were obtained from the UK trials COV001 and COV002, which included a single-blind randomized controlled phase 2/3 trial of AZD1222 (ChAdOx1 nCoV-19) in healthy adults. Trial participant PBMC samples were collected at day 0 and day 28 after the second dose for TCRbeta chain sequencing.

Notes on this clone: Its target antigen remains unknown. Base qualities are not provided; no much larger clone lies one nucleotide away.

The sample in question was peripheral blood, obtained 28 days after the second AZD1222 dose. The rearrangement combines TRBV6-5 with TRBJ2-7; 8 middle bases align to TRBD1. This TCR was recovered from an adult who received the AZD1222 COVID-19 vaccine. CDR3 loop: CASARTGRDEQYF. The bases read TGTGCCAGCGCCCGGACAGGGCGGGACGAGCAGTACTTC.